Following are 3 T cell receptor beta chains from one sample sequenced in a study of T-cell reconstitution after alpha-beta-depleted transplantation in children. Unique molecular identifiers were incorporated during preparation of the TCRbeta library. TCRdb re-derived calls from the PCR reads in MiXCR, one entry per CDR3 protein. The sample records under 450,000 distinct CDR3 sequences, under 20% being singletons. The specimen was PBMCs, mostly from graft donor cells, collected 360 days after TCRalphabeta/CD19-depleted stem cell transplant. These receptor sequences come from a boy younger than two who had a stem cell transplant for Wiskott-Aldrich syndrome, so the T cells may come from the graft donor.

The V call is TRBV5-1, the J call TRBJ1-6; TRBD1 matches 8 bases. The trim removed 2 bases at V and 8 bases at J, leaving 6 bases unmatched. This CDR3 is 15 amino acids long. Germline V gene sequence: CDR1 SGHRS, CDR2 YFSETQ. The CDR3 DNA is TGCGCCAGCAGCTTTGCCGGACAGGGAGATTCACCCCTCCACTTT. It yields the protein CASSFAGQGDSPLHF.

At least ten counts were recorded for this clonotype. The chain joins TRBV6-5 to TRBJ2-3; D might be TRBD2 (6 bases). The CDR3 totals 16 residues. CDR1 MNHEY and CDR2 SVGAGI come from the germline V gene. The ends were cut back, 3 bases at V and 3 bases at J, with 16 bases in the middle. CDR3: CASSYPGTGTTDTQYF. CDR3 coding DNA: TGTGCCAGCAGTTATCCCGGGACTGGGACGACAGATACGCAGTATTTT.

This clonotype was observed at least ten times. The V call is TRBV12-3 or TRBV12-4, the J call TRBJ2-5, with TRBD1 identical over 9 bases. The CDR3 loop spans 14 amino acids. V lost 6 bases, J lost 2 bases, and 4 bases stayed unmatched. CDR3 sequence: CASSPDRGQETQYF. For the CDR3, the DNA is TGTGCCAGCAGCCCGGACAGGGGACAAGAGACCCAGTACTTC.